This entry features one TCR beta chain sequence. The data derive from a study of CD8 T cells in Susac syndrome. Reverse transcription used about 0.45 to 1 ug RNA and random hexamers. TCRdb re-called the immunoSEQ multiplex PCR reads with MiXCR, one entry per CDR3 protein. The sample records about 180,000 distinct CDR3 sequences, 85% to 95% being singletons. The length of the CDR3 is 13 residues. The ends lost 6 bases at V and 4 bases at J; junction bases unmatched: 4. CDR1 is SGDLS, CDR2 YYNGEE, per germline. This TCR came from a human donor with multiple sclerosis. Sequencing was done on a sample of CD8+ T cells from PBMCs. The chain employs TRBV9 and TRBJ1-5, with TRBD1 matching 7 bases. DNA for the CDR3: TGTGCCAGCAACAGGGGAGAGAATCAGCCCCAGCATTTT. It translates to CASNRGENQPQHF.